This entry lists 14 T cell receptor beta chains sequenced from one sample in a study of cytotoxic CD8 clonotypes in ibrutinib-treated CLL. The table came from immunoSEQ multiplex PCR; TCRdb's copy has only in-frame clones and leaves some out. The table includes roughly 160,000 clones, under 90% detected once. This specimen consisted of PBMCs, obtained after 24 months of ibrutinib treatment. The receptor source for this set is a human donor with chronic lymphocytic leukemia.

On this clone: Distinct nucleotide sequences in the sample also encode this CDR3. The gene calls are TRBV27 and TRBJ2-4; a weak D match, TRBD1 (6 bases). From germline, CDR1 is MNHEY and CDR2 SMNVEV (reference sequence). Deletions cut 3 bases from V and 0 bases from J, with 9 bases between. The CDR3 has 15 residues. The chain's CDR3 is CASSLGRGAKNIQYF. DNA of the CDR3: TGTGCCAGCAGTTTGGGCAGGGGAGCCAAAAACATTCAGTACTTC.

The chain couples TRBV7-9 to TRBJ2-2; TRBD2 is a possible D gene (5 bases). The V gene's germline CDR1 is SEHNR and CDR2 FQNEAQ (reference sequence). V was shortened by 5 bases and J by 1 base, with 8 bases between the two germline ends. CDR3 length equals 14 residues. CDR3 protein: CASSRLQNTGELFF. DNA for the CDR3: TGTGCCAGCAGCCGACTACAGAACACCGGGGAGCTGTTTTTT.

The V gene is TRBV7-9, the J gene TRBJ2-3, with D unclear. In germline, CDR1 is SEHNR, CDR2 FQNEAQ (reference sequence). The ends were cut back, 5 bases at V and 4 bases at J, with 7 bases in the middle. CDR3 size: 12 residues. The CDR3 region has the DNA TGTGCCAGCAGCCGATCTTCAGATACGCAGTATTTT. Amino acid sequence: CASSRSSDTQYF.

The chain joins TRBV28 to TRBJ2-7; 7 bases align to TRBD1. From germline, CDR1 is MDHEN and CDR2 SYDVKM. The V and J ends lost 6 bases and 2 bases, in that order; junction bases with no gene match: 7. The CDR3 sequence is 14 residues long. The CDR3 region has the DNA TGTGCCAGCAGGCCGGGACAGAAGACCTACGAGCAGTACTTC. Protein product: CASRPGQKTYEQYF. The variable domain in full, completed from reference TRBV28 and TRBJ2-7, reads DVKVTQSSRYLVKRTGEKVFLECVQDMDHENMFWYRQDPGLGLRLIYFSYDVKMKEKGDIPEGYSVSREKKERFSLILESASTNQTSMYLCASRPGQKTYEQYFGPGTRLTVT.

The J gene is TRBJ2-5, the V gene TRBV30; perhaps TRBD1 as D (5 bases). V lost 2 bases, J lost 7 bases, and 8 bases lay in between. The CDR3 totals 11 residues. CDR1 is GTSNPN and CDR2 is SVGIG in the germline V gene (reference sequence). CDR3 loop: CAWSKRGTQYF. The CDR3 DNA reads as TGTGCCTGGAGTAAAAGGGGGACCCAGTACTTC.

The chain employs TRBV27 and TRBJ1-2, with D tentatively TRBD1 (5 bases). V lost 4 bases to trimming and J lost 5 bases, with 11 bases between them. This CDR3 spans 13 amino acids. The V gene's germline CDR1 is MNHEY and CDR2 SMNVEV (reference sequence). CDR3 bases: TGTGCCAGCAGTTACGGGGGTGGGTATGGCTACACCTTC. Its translation: CASSYGGGYGYTF.

V and J are TRBV7-3 and TRBJ1-4; 9 bases line up with TRBD1. The CDR3 spans 15 residues. The ends lost 6 bases at V and 4 bases at J; junction bases unmatched: 6. CDR1 is SGHTA and CDR2 is FQGTGA in the germline V gene. CDR3 loop: CASRPGQGHNEKLFF. CDR3 DNA sequence: TGTGCCAGCAGACCGGGACAGGGACATAATGAAAAACTGTTTTTT. Together with reference TRBV7-3 and TRBJ1-4, the CDR3 gives the full variable domain: GAGVSQTPSNKVTEKGKYVELRCDPISGHTALYWYRQSLGQGPEFLIYFQGTGAADDSGLPNDRFFAVRPEGSVSTLKIQRTERGDSAVYLCASRPGQGHNEKLFFGSGTQLSVL.

This chain connects TRBV10-3 to TRBJ1-2; 9 bases align to TRBD1. Germline CDR1 and CDR2: ENHRY and SYGVKD. J gave up 1 base and V 6 bases, and 3 bases lay outside the gene matches. The CDR3 extends over 14 amino acids. In DNA form, the CDR3 reads TGTGCCATCAGAAAGGGACAGGGTAACTATGGCTACACCTTC. Translating gives CAIRKGQGNYGYTF.

Notes on this clone: One end of the junction varies from germline; a read error may be responsible. This CDR3 reads CASNLVQGSRVAF. DNA of the CDR3: TGTGCCAGCAACCTCGTCCAGGGAAGCCGAGTAGCCTTC. The gene calls are TRBV5-6 and TRBJ1-2; tentatively, D is TRBD1 (5 bases). Germline CDR1 SGHDT, CDR2 YYEEEE. The CDR3 is 13 residues long.

V is TRBV28 and J is TRBJ1-1; tentatively, D is TRBD1 (5 bases). Trimming took 5 bases from V and 4 from J, leaving 8 bases between them. Germline V gene lookup returns CDR1 MDHEN and CDR2 SYDVKM. The CDR3 contains 12 residues. DNA of the CDR3: TGTGCCAGCAGTCCAGGGAGCACTGAAGCTTTCTTT. The encoded protein is CASSPGSTEAFF. The full variable domain, completed using reference TRBV28 and TRBJ1-1, is DVKVTQSSRYLVKRTGEKVFLECVQDMDHENMFWYRQDPGLGLRLIYFSYDVKMKEKGDIPEGYSVSREKKERFSLILESASTNQTSMYLCASSPGSTEAFFGQGTRLTVV.

This chain uses TRBV6-1 with TRBJ1-4, with D unclear. V gave up 6 bases and J gave up 0 bases, with 5 bases separating them. The CDR3 extends over 13 amino acids. Germline CDR1 is MNHNS and CDR2 is SASEGT. The CDR3: CASRETTNEKLFF. CDR3 coding DNA: TGTGCCAGCAGGGAAACAACTAATGAAAAACTGTTTTTT.

The chain carries TRBV6-5 and TRBJ1-1; 11 nucleotides agree with TRBD1. CDR3 size: 15 residues. V trimming: 8 bases; J trimming: 5 bases; junction bases outside the gene matches: 10. Germline-derived CDR1 and CDR2 are MNHEY and SVGAGI. The CDR3 sequence: CASGRDRGINTEAFF. The DNA of the CDR3 is TGTGCCAGCGGGCGGGACAGGGGGATTAATACTGAAGCTTTCTTT.

The J gene is TRBJ2-6, the V gene TRBV5-1, with TRBD2 matching over 7 bases. With V trimmed by 1 base and J by 2 bases, 9 bases remained unmatched. CDR3 length equals 18 residues. Per the germline V gene, CDR1 is SGHRS and CDR2 is YFSETQ. The CDR3 loop reads CASSLFRTSEPGANVLTF. The CDR3 bases are TGCGCCAGCAGCTTGTTTCGGACTAGTGAGCCTGGGGCCAACGTCCTGACTTTC. The full variable domain, with the rest looked up from reference TRBV5-1 and TRBJ2-6, is KAGVTQTPRYLIKTRGQQVTLSCSPISGHRSVSWYQQTPGQGLQFLFEYFSETQRNKGNFPGRFSGRQFSNSRSEMNVSTLELGDSALYLCASSLFRTSEPGANVLTFGAGSRLTVL.

V is TRBV11-2 and J is TRBJ2-4; D may be TRBD1 (6 bases). This CDR3 is 15 amino acids long. Germline CDR1 SGHAT, CDR2 FQNNGV. V lost 6 bases to trimming and J lost 1 base, with 13 bases between them. The CDR3 sequence is CASRTSRGAKNIQYF. CDR3 nucleotide sequence: TGTGCCAGCAGAACGTCTAGGGGGGCCAAAAACATTCAGTACTTC.